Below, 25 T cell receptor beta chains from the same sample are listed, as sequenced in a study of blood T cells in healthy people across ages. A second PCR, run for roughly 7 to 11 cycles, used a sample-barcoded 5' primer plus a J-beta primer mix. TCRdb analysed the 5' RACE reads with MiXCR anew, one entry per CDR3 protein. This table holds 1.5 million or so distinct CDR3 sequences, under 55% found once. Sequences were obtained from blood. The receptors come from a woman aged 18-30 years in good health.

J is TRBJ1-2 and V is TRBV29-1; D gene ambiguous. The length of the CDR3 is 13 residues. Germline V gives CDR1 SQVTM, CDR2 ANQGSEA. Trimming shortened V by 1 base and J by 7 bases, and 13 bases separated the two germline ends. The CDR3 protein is CSVEVKGAGGYTF. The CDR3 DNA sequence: TGCAGCGTTGAAGTAAAGGGAGCCGGTGGCTACACCTTC.

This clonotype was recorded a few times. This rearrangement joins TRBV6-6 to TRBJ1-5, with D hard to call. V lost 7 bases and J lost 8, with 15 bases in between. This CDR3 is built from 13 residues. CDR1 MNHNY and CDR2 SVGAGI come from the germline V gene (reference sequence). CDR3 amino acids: CASNLNAGKPQHF. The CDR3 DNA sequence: TGTGCCAGCAACCTCAATGCGGGTAAGCCCCAGCATTTT.

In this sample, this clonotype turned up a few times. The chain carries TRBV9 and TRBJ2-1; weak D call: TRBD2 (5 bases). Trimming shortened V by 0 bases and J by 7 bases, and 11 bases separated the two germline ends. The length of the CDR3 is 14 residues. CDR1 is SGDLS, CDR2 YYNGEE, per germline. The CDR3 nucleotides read TGTGCCAGCAGCGTAGCTACTAGAAGGAATGAGCAGTTCTTC. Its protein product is CASSVATRRNEQFF.

The DNA for the CDR3 is TGTGCCAGCAGCTCCCGGGACAGCAATACGCAGTATTTT. It yields the protein CASSSRDSNTQYF. The rearrangement links TRBV5-4 to TRBJ2-3, with TRBD1 matching over 7 bases. Germline lookup yields CDR1 SGHNT and CDR2 YYREEE (reference sequence). The CDR3 has 13 residues. V dropped 3 bases and J dropped 7; count of bases not matched to a gene: 5.

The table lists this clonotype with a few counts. This chain's CDR3 is CASSSRGVGETQYF. In DNA form, the CDR3 reads TGTGCCAGCAGTTCTCGAGGGGTTGGGGAGACCCAGTACTTC. The rearrangement links TRBV12-3 or TRBV12-4 to TRBJ2-5; D is perhaps TRBD1 or TRBD2 (5 bases each). Trimming removed 4 bases from V and 5 bases from J, with 14 bases in between. The CDR3 loop spans 14 amino acids.

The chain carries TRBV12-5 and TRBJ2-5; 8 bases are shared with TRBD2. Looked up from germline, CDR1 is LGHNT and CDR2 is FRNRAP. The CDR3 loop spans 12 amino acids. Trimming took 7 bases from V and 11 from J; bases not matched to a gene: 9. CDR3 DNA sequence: TGTGCTAGTGTCGGACTAGCTGATGAGCAGTACTTC. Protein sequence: CASVGLADEQYF.

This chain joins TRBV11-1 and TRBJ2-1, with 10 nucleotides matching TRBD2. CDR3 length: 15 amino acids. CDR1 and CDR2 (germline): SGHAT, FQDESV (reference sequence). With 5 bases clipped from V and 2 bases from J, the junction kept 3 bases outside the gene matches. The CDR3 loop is CASSQSGRAYNEQFF. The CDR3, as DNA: TGTGCCAGCAGCCAAAGCGGGAGGGCCTACAATGAGCAGTTCTTC.

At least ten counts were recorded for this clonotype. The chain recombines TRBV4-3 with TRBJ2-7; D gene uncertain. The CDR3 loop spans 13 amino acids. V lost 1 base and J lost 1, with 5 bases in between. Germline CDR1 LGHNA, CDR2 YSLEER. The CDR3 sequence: CASSQGLSYEQYF. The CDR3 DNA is TGCGCCAGCAGCCAAGGGCTATCCTACGAGCAGTACTTC.

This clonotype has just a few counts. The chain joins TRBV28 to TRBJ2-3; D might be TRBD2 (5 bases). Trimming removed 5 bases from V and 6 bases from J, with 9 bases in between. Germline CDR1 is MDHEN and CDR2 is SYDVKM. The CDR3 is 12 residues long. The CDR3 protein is CASSIQRDTQYF. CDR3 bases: TGTGCCAGCAGTATCCAGCGGGATACGCAGTATTTT.

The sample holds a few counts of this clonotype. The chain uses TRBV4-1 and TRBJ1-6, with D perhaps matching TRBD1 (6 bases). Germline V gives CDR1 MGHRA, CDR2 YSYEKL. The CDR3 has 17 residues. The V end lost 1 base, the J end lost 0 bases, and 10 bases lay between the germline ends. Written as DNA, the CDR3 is TGCGCCAGCAGCCAAGGACAGGCGAGCTCCTATAATTCACCCCTCCACTTT. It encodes CASSQGQASSYNSPLHF.

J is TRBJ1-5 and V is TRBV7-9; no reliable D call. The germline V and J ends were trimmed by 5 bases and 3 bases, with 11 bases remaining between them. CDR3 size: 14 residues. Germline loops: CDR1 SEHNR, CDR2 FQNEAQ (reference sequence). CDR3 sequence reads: CASSPIGDNQPQHF. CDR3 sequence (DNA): TGTGCCAGCAGCCCGATAGGAGACAATCAGCCCCAGCATTTT. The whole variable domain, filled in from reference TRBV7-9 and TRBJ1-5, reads DTGVSQNPRHKITKRGQNVTFRCDPISEHNRLYWYRQTLGQGPEFLTYFQNEAQLEKSRLLSDRFSAERPKGSFSTLEIQRTEQGDSAMYLCASSPIGDNQPQHFGDGTRLSIL.

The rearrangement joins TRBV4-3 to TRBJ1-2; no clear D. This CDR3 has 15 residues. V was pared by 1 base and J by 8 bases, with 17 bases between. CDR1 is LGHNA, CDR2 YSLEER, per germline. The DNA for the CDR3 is TGCGCCAGCAGCCAAGTTAGGCAGCTGAAAAGGGGCTACACCTTC. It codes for CASSQVRQLKRGYTF.

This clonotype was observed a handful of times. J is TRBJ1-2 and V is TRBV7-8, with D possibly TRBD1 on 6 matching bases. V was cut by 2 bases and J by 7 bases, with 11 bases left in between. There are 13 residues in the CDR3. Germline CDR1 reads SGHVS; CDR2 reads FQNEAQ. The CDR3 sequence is CASSLIRGVGYTF. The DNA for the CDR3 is TGTGCCAGCAGCTTAATCAGGGGTGTTGGCTACACCTTC. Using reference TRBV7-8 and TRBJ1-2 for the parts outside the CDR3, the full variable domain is GAGVSQSPRYKVAKRGQDVALRCDPISGHVSLFWYQQALGQGPEFLTYFQNEAQLDKSGLPSDRFFAERPEGSVSTLKIQRTQQEDSAVYLCASSLIRGVGYTFGSGTRLTVV.

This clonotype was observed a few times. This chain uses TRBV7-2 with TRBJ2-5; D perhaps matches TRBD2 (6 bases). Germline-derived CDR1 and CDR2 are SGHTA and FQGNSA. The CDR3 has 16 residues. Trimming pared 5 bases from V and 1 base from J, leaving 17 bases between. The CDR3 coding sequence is TGTGCCAGCAGCCCCAACCTCGGGGGTTTCCAAGAGACCCAGTACTTC. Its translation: CASSPNLGGFQETQYF. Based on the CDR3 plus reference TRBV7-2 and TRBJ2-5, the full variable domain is GAGVSQSPSNKVTEKGKDVELRCDPISGHTALYWYRQSLGQGLEFLIYFQGNSAPDKSGLPSDRFSAERTGGSVSTLTIQRTQQEDSAVYLCASSPNLGGFQETQYFGPGTRLLVL.

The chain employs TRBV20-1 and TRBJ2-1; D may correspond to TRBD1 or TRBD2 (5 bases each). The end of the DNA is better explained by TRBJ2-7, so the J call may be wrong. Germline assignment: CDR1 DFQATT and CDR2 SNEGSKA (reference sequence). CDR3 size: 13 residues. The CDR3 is CSARGDPYNEQYF. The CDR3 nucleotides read TGCAGTGCTAGGGGGGACCCCTACAATGAGCAGTACTTC.

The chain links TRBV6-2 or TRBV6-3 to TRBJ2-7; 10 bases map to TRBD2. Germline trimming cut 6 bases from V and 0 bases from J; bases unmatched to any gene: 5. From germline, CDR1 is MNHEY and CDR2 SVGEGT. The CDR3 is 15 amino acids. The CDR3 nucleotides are TGTGCCAGCAGAGGACTAGCGGAAAGCTCCTACGAGCAGTACTTC. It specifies CASRGLAESSYEQYF.

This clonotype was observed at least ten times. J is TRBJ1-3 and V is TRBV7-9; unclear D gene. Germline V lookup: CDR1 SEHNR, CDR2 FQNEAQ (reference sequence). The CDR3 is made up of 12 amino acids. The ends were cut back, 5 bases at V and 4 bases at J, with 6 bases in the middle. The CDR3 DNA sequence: TGTGCCAGCAGCGCCGCGGGAAACACCATATATTTT. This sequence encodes CASSAAGNTIYF.

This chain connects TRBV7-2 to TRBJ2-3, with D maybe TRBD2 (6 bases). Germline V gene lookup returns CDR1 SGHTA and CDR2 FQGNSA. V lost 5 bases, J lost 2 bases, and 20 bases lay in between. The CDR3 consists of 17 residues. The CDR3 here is CASSPPLLAPDTDTQYF. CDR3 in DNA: TGTGCCAGCAGCCCCCCCCTACTAGCACCGGACACAGATACGCAGTATTTT.

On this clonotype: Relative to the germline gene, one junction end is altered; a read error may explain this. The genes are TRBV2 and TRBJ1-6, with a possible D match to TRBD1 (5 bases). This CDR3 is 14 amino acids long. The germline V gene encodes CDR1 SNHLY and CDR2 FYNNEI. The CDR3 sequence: CTSSFQGVGSPLHF. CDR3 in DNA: TGTACCAGCAGCTTCCAGGGTGTAGGTTCACCCCTCCACTTT. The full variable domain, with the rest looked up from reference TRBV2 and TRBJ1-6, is EPEVTQTPSHQVTQMGQEVILRCVPISNHLYFYWYRQILGQKVEFLVSFYNNEISEKSEIFDDQFSVERPDGSNFTLKIRSTKLEDSAMYFCTSSFQGVGSPLHFGNGTRLTVT.

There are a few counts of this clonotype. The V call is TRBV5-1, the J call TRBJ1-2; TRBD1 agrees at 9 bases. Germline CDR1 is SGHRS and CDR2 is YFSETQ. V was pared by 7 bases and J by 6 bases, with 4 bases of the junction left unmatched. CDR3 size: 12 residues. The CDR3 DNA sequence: TGCGCCAGCTTGGGACAGGGCGATGGCTACACCTTC. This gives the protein CASLGQGDGYTF.

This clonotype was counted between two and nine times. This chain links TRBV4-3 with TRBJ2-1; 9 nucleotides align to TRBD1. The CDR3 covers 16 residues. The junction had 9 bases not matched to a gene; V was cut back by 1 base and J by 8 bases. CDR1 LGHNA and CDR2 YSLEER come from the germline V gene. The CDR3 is CASSQGDRGRYYEQFF. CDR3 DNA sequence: TGCGCCAGCAGCCAAGGTGACAGGGGGAGGTATTATGAGCAGTTCTTC.

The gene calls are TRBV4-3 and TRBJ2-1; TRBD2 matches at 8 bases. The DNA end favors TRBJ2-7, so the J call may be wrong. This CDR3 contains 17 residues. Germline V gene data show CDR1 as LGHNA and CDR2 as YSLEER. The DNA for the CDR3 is TGCGCCAGCAGCCAAGTGGCGCAGCGGGAGTACTACAATGAGCAGTACTTC. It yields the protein CASSQVAQREYYNEQYF.

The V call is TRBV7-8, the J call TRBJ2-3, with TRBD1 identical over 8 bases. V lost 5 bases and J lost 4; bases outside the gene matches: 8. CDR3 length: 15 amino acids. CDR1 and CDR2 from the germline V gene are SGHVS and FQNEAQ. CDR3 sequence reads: CASSIRDRKPDTQYF. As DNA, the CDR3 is TGTGCCAGCAGCATCCGGGACAGGAAGCCAGATACGCAGTATTTT.

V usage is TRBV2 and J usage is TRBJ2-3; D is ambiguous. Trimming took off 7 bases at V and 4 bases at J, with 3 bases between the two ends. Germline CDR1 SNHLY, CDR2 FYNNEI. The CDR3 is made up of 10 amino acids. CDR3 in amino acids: CASMADTQYF. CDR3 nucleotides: TGTGCCAGCATGGCAGATACGCAGTATTTT.

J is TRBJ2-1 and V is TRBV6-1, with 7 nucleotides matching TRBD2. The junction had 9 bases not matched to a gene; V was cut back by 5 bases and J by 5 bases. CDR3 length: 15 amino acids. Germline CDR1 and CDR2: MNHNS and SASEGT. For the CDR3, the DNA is TGTGCCAGCAGTTTTAGTGGGGGGGAGGACAATGAGCAGTTCTTC. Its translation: CASSFSGGEDNEQFF.